The 7 T cell receptor beta chains listed next were all sequenced from one sample in a study of T cell repertoires in ileal Crohn's disease. TCRdb's table, derived via immunoSEQ multiplex PCR, lists solely in-frame clones and lacks some. The sample shows thousands of clones, roughly 77% of them seen only once. Sequencing was carried out using ileal tissue. All receptors derive from an adult with Crohn's disease.

The chain combines TRBV9 with TRBJ2-1, with TRBD2 matching over 9 bases. V lost 3 bases and J lost 6; bases outside the gene matches: 10. Germline V gene sequence: CDR1 SGDLS, CDR2 YYNGEE. The CDR3 contains 16 residues. The CDR3 loop reads CASSGNSGRLGNEQFF. CDR3 nucleotides: TGTGCCAGCAGCGGAAATAGCGGGAGATTAGGCAATGAGCAGTTCTTC.

This sequence joins TRBV6-1 and TRBJ2-2; D possibly corresponds to TRBD1 (5 bases). The CDR3 consists of 13 residues. Per germline, CDR1 MNHNS and CDR2 SASEGT. The V gene lost 8 bases and the J gene lost 5 bases, with 12 bases spanning the gap. The chain's CDR3 is CASPGYGTGELFF. The CDR3 nucleotides read TGTGCCAGCCCAGGGTACGGAACCGGGGAGCTGTTTTTT.

This chain connects TRBV18 to TRBJ1-2; 10 bases are a match to TRBD1. The V gene end was trimmed by 6 bases and the J gene end by 4 bases; junction bases not matched to a gene: 5. The CDR3 sequence is 14 residues long. The germline gives CDR1 KGHSH, CDR2 LQKENI. Here the CDR3 DNA reads TGTGCCAGCTCCGGGGACAGGGGTTCCTATGGCTACACCTTC. Protein sequence: CASSGDRGSYGYTF. Supplemented by reference TRBV18 and TRBJ1-2, the full variable domain reads NAGVMQNPRHLVRRRGQEARLRCSPMKGHSHVYWYRQLPEEGLKFMVYLQKENIIDESGMPKERFSAEFPKEGPSILRIQQVVRGDSAAYFCASSGDRGSYGYTFGSGTRLTVV.

The chain combines TRBV6-1 with TRBJ1-1, with D possibly being TRBD1 (5 bases). CDR3 length: 14 residues. The germline V and J ends were trimmed by 2 bases and 5 bases, with 12 bases remaining between them. Per the germline V gene, CDR1 is MNHNS and CDR2 is SASEGT. The CDR3 region has the DNA TGTGCCAGCAGTGAATCCGGGACTAGGACTGAAGCTTTCTTT. This sequence encodes CASSESGTRTEAFF.

This clone occurred once. This rearrangement joins TRBV2 to TRBJ1-5; D gene ambiguous. Per the germline V gene, CDR1 is SNHLY and CDR2 is FYNNEI. This CDR3 has 13 residues. Between the trimmed V and J ends, which lost 8 bases and 7 bases, there was a span of 15 bases. The CDR3 reads CASQVGGWQPQHF. CDR3 DNA: TGTGCCAGCCAGGTAGGAGGGTGGCAGCCCCAGCATTTT.

The rearrangement links TRBV4-2 to TRBJ1-3; 7 nucleotides match TRBD1. The length of the CDR3 is 16 residues. J was trimmed by 0 bases and V by 3 bases; bases with no gene match: 5. Germline values: CDR1 LGHNA, CDR2 YNFKEQ. The CDR3 region has the DNA TGTGCCAGCAGCCATGTAGGGACAGTCTCTGGAAACACCATATATTTT. Its protein is CASSHVGTVSGNTIYF.

V gene TRBV28 combines with J gene TRBJ2-1; 14 bases fit TRBD2. The CDR3 consists of 14 residues. J was trimmed by 7 bases and V by 8 bases; bases with no gene match: 4. Germline values: CDR1 MDHEN, CDR2 SYDVKM. The CDR3 loop reads CASGGTSGSNEQFF. For the CDR3, the DNA is TGTGCCAGCGGCGGGACTAGCGGGAGTAATGAGCAGTTCTTC.